This TCR beta chain appears in the sequencing data of a study of cytomegalovirus exposure and HLA in healthy donors. Overall study: Unique TCRs numbering around 85 million, obtained from HLA-typed donors, made up an early data release. Among the roughly 400 genotyped donors, approximately 82% were placed in the Caucasian-associated ancestry cluster.

In regard to this clone: The same CDR3 also results from other DNA sequences found in this sample.

With 4 bases clipped from V and 8 bases from J, the junction kept 10 bases outside the gene matches. This CDR3 has 15 amino acids. The germline CDR1 and CDR2 sequences are MNHEY and SVGAGI. The PCR used 60 Vbeta and 13 Jbeta primers. The method was immunoSEQ multiplex PCR; TCRdb's version includes in-frame clones alone and lacks a portion of them. Seen here are over 70,000 clones, 80% observed once, and the top ten hold approximately 31%. The receptor's source is a man aged 50-59 years in good health and CMV-seropositive. V usage is TRBV6-5 and J usage is TRBJ2-2; 7 bases match TRBD1. Sequenced sample: PBMCs. The CDR3 loop is CASSSFPGTAGELFF. The DNA for the CDR3 is TGTGCCAGCAGTTCTTTTCCCGGGACAGCGGGGGAGCTGTTTTTT.